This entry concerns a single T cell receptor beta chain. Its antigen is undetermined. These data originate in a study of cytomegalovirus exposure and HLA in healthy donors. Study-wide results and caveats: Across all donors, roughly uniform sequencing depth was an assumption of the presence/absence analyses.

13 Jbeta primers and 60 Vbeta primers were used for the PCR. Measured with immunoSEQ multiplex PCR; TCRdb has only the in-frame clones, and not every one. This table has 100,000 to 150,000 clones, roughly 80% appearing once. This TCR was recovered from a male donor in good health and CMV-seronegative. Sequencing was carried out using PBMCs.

CDR3 sequence reads: CASRNQGSLSSEQYF. The CDR3 DNA reads TGCGCCAGCAGAAACCAGGGTTCGCTCTCGAGTGAGCAGTACTTC. The chain couples TRBV5-1 to TRBJ2-7, with D perhaps matching TRBD1 (5 bases). Germline CDR1 is SGHRS and CDR2 is YFSETQ. V lost 5 bases, J lost 7 bases, and 22 bases lay in between. The CDR3 sequence is 15 residues long. Based on the CDR3 plus reference TRBV5-1 and TRBJ2-7, the full variable domain is KAGVTQTPRYLIKTRGQQVTLSCSPISGHRSVSWYQQTPGQGLQFLFEYFSETQRNKGNFPGRFSGRQFSNSRSEMNVSTLELGDSALYLCASRNQGSLSSEQYFGPGTRLTVT.